This TCR beta chain comes out of a study of immune evolution from preneoplasia to lung adenocarcinoma. Looking at the study overall: HLA loss of heterozygosity: 6% to 7.5% AIS, under 19% MIA, around 33% ADC, none AAH.

The CDR3 is made up of 15 amino acids. J was trimmed by 4 bases and V by 0 bases; bases with no gene match: 1. The germline V gene encodes CDR1 KGHSH and CDR2 LQKENI. In this sample, this clone turned up a few times. Its antigen is unknown. Study results and caveats: Top clone share appeared to fall from AAH through AIS, MIA, adenocarcinoma. Later-stage lesions appeared to have more T cells, more diversity, less clonality.

Sequencing used immunoSEQ multiplex PCR; TCRdb keeps in-frame clones, though not all of them. This table holds 4,000 to 6,000 clones, around 79% found once. Macro-dissection enriched premalignant or tumor cells before nucleic acid extraction. Sequenced: FFPE minimally invasive lung adenocarcinoma tissue. This chain connects TRBV18 to TRBJ2-1; TRBD2 aligns across 9 bases. This receptor was taken from a person aged 50-75 years with lung adenocarcinoma. In nucleotides, the CDR3 is TGTGCCAGCTCACCACCAACTAGCGGGTACAATGAGCAGTTCTTC. Amino acid sequence: CASSPPTSGYNEQFF. Using reference TRBV18 and TRBJ2-1 for the parts outside the CDR3, the full variable domain is NAGVMQNPRHLVRRRGQEARLRCSPMKGHSHVYWYRQLPEEGLKFMVYLQKENIIDESGMPKERFSAEFPKEGPSILRIQQVVRGDSAAYFCASSPPTSGYNEQFFGPGTRLTVL.